The clone carrying this T cell receptor (beta chain) was counted ten times or more. Its antigen is unknown. A universal primer site arose from template switching, and cDNA bore unique molecular identifiers. TCRdb passed the 5' RACE reads through MiXCR, listing each CDR3 protein once. The sample yields 420,000 or so distinct CDR3 sequences, less than 20% seen once. This sample stems from a study of identical twins. Study-wide points: There was more out-of-frame TCR alpha sharing in monozygotic twins than models estimated. Not following the same donors, the study drew its conclusions from cross-sectional statistical analysis. Zero-insertion analyses might be partly confounded by invariant T cells like MAIT and iNKT.

This receptor was taken from a man aged 50-59 years in good health. Sequenced input: naive T cells sorted from blood.

CDR3 nucleotides: TGTGCCAGCCTTTCACTTGGGACAGGGCGATACGAGCAGTACTTC. Protein sequence: CASLSLGTGRYEQYF. The rearrangement joins TRBV28 to TRBJ2-7, with TRBD1 matching 9 bases. Germline V gives CDR1 MDHEN, CDR2 SYDVKM. This CDR3 comprises 15 residues. Losses at the gene ends were 8 bases for V and 4 bases for J; bases not matched to a gene: 12. Combining the CDR3 with reference TRBV28 and TRBJ2-7 gives the whole variable domain DVKVTQSSRYLVKRTGEKVFLECVQDMDHENMFWYRQDPGLGLRLIYFSYDVKMKEKGDIPEGYSVSREKKERFSLILESASTNQTSMYLCASLSLGTGRYEQYFGPGTRLTVT.